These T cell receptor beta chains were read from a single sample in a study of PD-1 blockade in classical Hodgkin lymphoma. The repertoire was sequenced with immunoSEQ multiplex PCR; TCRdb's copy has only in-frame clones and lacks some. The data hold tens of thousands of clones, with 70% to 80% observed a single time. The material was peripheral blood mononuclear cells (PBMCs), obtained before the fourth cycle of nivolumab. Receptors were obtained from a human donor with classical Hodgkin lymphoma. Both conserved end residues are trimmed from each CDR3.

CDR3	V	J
ASSTLGLAGAWDEQF	TRBV11-2	TRBJ2-1
ASRVAGGSYEQY	TRBV6-6	TRBJ2-7
ASSPIPGLGYEQY	TRBV27	TRBJ2-7
ASSSGQRNTEAF	TRBV28	TRBJ1-1
ASSLRASLINEKLF	TRBV19	TRBJ1-4
ASSLRGVGDTQY	TRBV11-2	TRBJ2-3
ASSELVRSNTEAF	TRBV2	TRBJ1-1
SVEVRDSLIHGYT	TRBV29-1	TRBJ1-2
ASSLSTGVYGYT	TRBV27	TRBJ1-2
ASSNLKREAF	TRBV19	TRBJ1-1
ASSQSLQETQY	TRBV4-3	TRBJ2-5
ASSFFEKLF	TRBV25-1	TRBJ1-4
ASRYRRQAGAPLH	TRBV19	TRBJ1-6
ASSPTGYADTQY	TRBV19	TRBJ2-3
ASSPSGQGLVEAF	TRBV18	TRBJ1-1
ASSPGLITGELF	TRBV11-2	TRBJ2-2
ASSRAGVGQNTEAF	TRBV5-6	TRBJ1-1
ASTPAGSSYNSPLH	TRBV27	TRBJ1-6
ASSLPSDWSNEQF	TRBV5-1	TRBJ2-1
ASSVTGENTQY	TRBV7-3	TRBJ2-3
ASMGSIDTQY	TRBV19	TRBJ2-3
ASSRGTGRNAEAF	TRBV5-5	TRBJ1-1
ASSVGLTGNYEQY	TRBV9	TRBJ2-7
ASSFKGVVGYT	TRBV7-9	TRBJ1-2
ASSERWGTDTQY	TRBV25-1	TRBJ2-3
ASSPSLEQY	TRBV7-9	TRBJ2-7
ASSLVVAGGGEQY	TRBV7-2	TRBJ2-7
TSRVLAGNYNEQF	TRBV1	TRBJ2-1
ASTSFGTGELF	TRBV28	TRBJ2-2
ASSLVGRSSYEQY	TRBV5-6	TRBJ2-7
ASSLNSGAYNEQF	TRBV11-3	TRBJ2-1
ASSLRGTNTGELF	TRBV7-2	TRBJ2-2
ASSLRGGPDTQY	TRBV7-6	TRBJ2-3
ASVAQTAREAF	TRBV6-6	TRBJ1-1
ASSLSSGGGTDTQY	TRBV11-2	TRBJ2-3